This TCR beta chain derives from a study of blood T cells in healthy people across ages. V was trimmed by 1 base and J by 7 bases, leaving 11 bases between them. The length of the CDR3 is 14 residues. A note on this clonotype: Its matching antigen is unknown.

Study-level points and caveats: There were more naive CD4+ cells and higher diversity in long-lived donors than in aged donors.

Next came a second PCR, run for about 6 to 11 cycles, which used a sample-barcoded 5' primer along with a J-beta primer mix. TCRdb used MiXCR to reprocess the 5' RACE reads, holding one entry per CDR3 protein. The sample lists about 1,400,000 distinct CDR3 sequences, approximately 60% seen once, with 6.5% to 8% in the top ten. The chain couples TRBV12-3 or TRBV12-4 to TRBJ1-5, with D perhaps matching TRBD1 (5 bases). The sample was blood. This TCR was sampled from a man younger than 35 in good health. DNA for the CDR3: TGTGCCAGCAGTTTAGGGGCAGGGAAACAGCCCCAGCATTTT. It is translated as CASSLGAGKQPQHF.